This TCR beta chain comes out of a study of T cell changes during pregnancy in multiple sclerosis (dated by TCRdb to between 2019 and 2020). With regard to the full study: Changes in the T cell repertoire over the course of pregnancy were examined in this study in women with multiple sclerosis.

About this clone: The target of this receptor is not known. No quality values exist for individual bases; no much larger clone is one base distant.

Library method: the immunoSEQ multiplex PCR assay. Entries here come from immuneACCESS through TCRdb and include only in-frame sequences with V and J called. Some clones fail to appear in such tables; in the studies checked, an unresolved V gene covers under half of the shortfall, and the cause of the remainder is unknown. The sample table records around 56,000 clones; about 89% of these occur just once. Clones ranked in the top ten supply about 0.8% of the sample. The CDR3 runs 13 amino acids, cysteine and phenylalanine included. Only CDR3 DNA remains: 39 bases, in frame from the first base. From the germline V gene, CDR1 is SGHTA and CDR2 is FQGTGA. A distance of 7 bases separates the germline ends of V and J, which lose 1 base and 7 bases respectively.

This clonotype was obtained from a female donor with multiple sclerosis, enrolled in a pregnancy study. The sequencing used CD4+ T cells from peripheral blood mononuclear cells, collected in the first trimester of pregnancy. The V gene is TRBV7-3 and the J gene is TRBJ2-2; the D gene remains uncertain. The CDR3 protein: CASSLKPFGELFF. The DNA sequence is as follows: TGTGCCAGCAGCTTAAAGCCTTTCGGGGAGCTGTTTTTT.